This T cell receptor (beta chain) stems from a study of shared clonotypes between healthy human individuals. TCRdb keeps only in-frame clones here, not all; method: immunoSEQ multiplex PCR. The data show fewer than 400,000 clones, around 67% seen once. The material sequenced was memory CD4+ T cells sorted from blood. As for subset: CD45RA-negative fraction. This TCR came from a man younger than 40 in good health.

CDR3 loop: CASSFTIAGAVYEQYF. The CDR3 nucleotides read TGTGCCAGTAGTTTCACTATAGCGGGAGCTGTCTACGAGCAGTACTTC. The chain employs TRBV19 and TRBJ2-7; 9 bases align to TRBD2. CDR1 is LNHDA and CDR2 is SQIVND in the germline V gene (reference sequence). The CDR3 consists of 16 residues. The J segment lost 3 bases and the V segment lost 5 bases, leaving 11 bases of the junction unmatched.